The clone carrying this T cell receptor beta chain was detected only once. The table came from immunoSEQ multiplex PCR; TCRdb's copy has only in-frame clones and leaves some out. This table holds some 700,000 clones, roughly 88% found once. This record belongs to a study of shared clonotypes between healthy human individuals. CDR3 size: 12 residues. Per the germline V gene, CDR1 is MNHNY and CDR2 is SVGAGI (reference sequence). The TCR was taken from a man aged 18 to 35 in good health. Some clones in this sample may be carry-over from other donors' samples. The chain is built from TRBV6-6 and TRBJ2-5; D gene unclear. The J call may be wrong; the DNA end is better matched by TRBJ2-7. Sequenced material: memory CD8+ T cells from PBMCs. The sample's subset: CD45RO+ cells pooled with CCR7-negative TemRA cells. CDR3 bases: TGTGCCAGCAGTCATGACAACTACGAGCAGTACTTC. Translating gives CASSHDNYEQYF.